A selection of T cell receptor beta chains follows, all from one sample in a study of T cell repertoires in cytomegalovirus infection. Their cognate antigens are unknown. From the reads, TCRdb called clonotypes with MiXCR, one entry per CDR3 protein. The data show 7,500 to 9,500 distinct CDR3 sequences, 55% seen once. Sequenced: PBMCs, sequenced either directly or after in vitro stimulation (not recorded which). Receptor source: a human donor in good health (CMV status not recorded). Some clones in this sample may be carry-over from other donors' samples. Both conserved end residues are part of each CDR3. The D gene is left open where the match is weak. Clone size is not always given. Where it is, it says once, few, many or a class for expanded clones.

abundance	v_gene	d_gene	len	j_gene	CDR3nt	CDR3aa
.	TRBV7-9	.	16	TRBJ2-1	TGTGCCTGGTGCTTACGCGGCGAGAGCTCCTACAATGAGCAGTTCTTC	CAWCLRGESSYNEQFF
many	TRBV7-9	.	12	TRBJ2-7	TGTGCCAGCAGCTTAGCGCTGGGCGAGCAGTACTTC	CASSLALGEQYF
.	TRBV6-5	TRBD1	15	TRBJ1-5	TGTGCCACAGGCCGCCGACAGGGGACCACTCCGCACCAGCATTTT	CATGRRQGTTPHQHF
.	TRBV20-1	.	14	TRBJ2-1	TGCAGTTCTAGACGGAAAGAGACCTACAAAGAGCAGTTCTTC	CSSRRKETYKEQFF
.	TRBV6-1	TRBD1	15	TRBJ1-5	TGTGCCACAGGCCTCCGACAGGGGACCAATCATCCCAAGCGTTTT	CATGLRQGTNHPKRF
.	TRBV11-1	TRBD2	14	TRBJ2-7	TGTGCCAGCAGCTTTCGGGGGGGCCACTACGAGCAGTACTTC	CASSFRGGHYEQYF
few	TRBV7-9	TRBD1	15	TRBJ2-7	TGTGCCAGCAGCGCGACGGGACAGGGACCCTACGTGAGGTACTTC	CASSATGQGPYVRYF
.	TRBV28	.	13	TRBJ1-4	TGTGCCAGCAGTTCCCCTTTGACAGAAAAACTGTTTTTT	CASSSPLTEKLFF
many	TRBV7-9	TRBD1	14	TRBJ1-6	TGTGCCAGCAGCTCCACAGGGGTAGAGTCACCCCTCCACTTT	CASSSTGVESPLHF
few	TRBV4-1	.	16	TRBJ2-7	TGCGCCAGCAGTCGGGGGCTCGGGGCCGGTCACTACGAGCAGTACTTC	CASSRGLGAGHYEQYF
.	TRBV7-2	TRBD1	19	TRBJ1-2	TGTGCCAGCAGCTTAGGGGACGTCCCTACGACAGGGTTGTGTACTTTCTACACCTTC	CASSLGDVPTTGLCTFYTF
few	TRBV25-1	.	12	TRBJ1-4	TGTGCCAGCAGGCGAGGTCAAGAAAAACTGTTTTTT	CASRRGQEKLFF
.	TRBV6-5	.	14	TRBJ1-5	TGTGCCAGCAGTTCCGGGGGGAGCAATCAGCCCCAGCATTTT	CASSSGGSNQPQHF
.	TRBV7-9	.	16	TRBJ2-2	TGTGCCAGCAGGGCTCCGGGACTGGAGGGATCCGGGGAGCTGTTTTTT	CASRAPGLEGSGELFF
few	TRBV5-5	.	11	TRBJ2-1	TGTGACAGCACCTGGGGGAATGAGCATGTCTTC	CDSTWGNEHVF
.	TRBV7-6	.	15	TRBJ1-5	TGTGCCAGCAGCCCCGAAACATACAGAAATCAGCCCACGCATTTT	CASSPETYRNQPTHF
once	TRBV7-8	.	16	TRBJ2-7	TGTGCCAGCAGCCTAGAAACCCGGGGTAGTTCCTACGAGCAGTCCTTC	CASSLETRGSSYEQSF
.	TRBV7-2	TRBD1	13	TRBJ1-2	TGTGCCAGCAGCGTACGGGACAGGTCTGGCTACACCTTC	CASSVRDRSGYTF
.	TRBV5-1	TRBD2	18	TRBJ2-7	TGCGCCAGCAGCTTGGTTTCGTTATTGGGACTAACGGCATACGAGAAGTCCTTC	CASSLVSLLGLTAYEKSF
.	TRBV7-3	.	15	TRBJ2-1	TGTGCCAGCAGTCCAACGGGTTCCCTTCACAATGAGCAGTTCTTC	CASSPTGSLHNEQFF
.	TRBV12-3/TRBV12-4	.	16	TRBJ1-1	TGTGCAAGCAGCCTCAGGGTTTCCAAACAGTACACGGAAGCTTTCTTT	CASSLRVSKQYTEAFF
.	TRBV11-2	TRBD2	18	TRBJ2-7	TGTGTGAGCAGCTTAGATAGGGGGGGGGGCGGGGGGTCCTACGAGCAGTACTTC	CVSSLDRGGGGGSYEQYF
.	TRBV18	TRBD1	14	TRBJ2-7	TGTGCCAGCTCACCCGGGGACAGGGCTCCGGAGCAGTACTTC	CASSPGDRAPEQYF
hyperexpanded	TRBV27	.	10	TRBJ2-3	TGTGCCAGTCACGGAGATACGCAGTATTTT	CASHGDTQYF
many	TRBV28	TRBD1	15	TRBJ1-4	TGTGCCAGCAGCCCGCCGACAGGGACTAATGAAAAACTGTTTTTT	CASSPPTGTNEKLFF
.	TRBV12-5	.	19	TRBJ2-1	TGTGCTAGTGTTTTGGTATCGGTAAGAGTGGCCGTCCCCTACAATGAGCAGTTCTTC	CASVLVSVRVAVPYNEQFF
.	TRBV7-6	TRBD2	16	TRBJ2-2	TGTGCCAGCAGCTTATCGAGCGGGGTTAACACCGGGGAGCTGTTTTTT	CASSLSSGVNTGELFF
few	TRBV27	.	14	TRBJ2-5	TGTGCCCGAATTTTGGGGTCGATGCCGGAGACCAAGTACTTC	CARILGSMPETKYF
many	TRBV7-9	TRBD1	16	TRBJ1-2	TGTGCCAGCAGCCTGATAGACAGGGTCCCTAACTATGGCTACACCTTC	CASSLIDRVPNYGYTF
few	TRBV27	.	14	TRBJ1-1	TGTGCCAGCAGTTTAAACGGGATGAACACTGAAGCTTTCTTT	CASSLNGMNTEAFF
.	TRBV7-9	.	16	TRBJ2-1	TGTGCCAGCAGCTTAATAGGAGTTAGCGGCTACAAGGAGCAGTTCTTC	CASSLIGVSGYKEQFF
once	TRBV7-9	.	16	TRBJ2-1	TGTGCCAGCAGCGGGTTGGGAATATCCAACTACAATGAGCAGTTATTC	CASSGLGISNYNEQLF
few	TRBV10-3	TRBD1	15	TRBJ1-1	TGTGCCATCAGCGGGTTTGGACAGGGAGACACTGAAGCTTTCTTT	CAISGFGQGDTEAFF